What follows are 25 T cell receptor beta chains derived from one specimen sequenced in a study of blood T cell repertoires in COVID-19. Generated by immunoSEQ multiplex PCR, the TCRdb table keeps only in-frame clones and is missing some. The sample lists 200,000 to 300,000 clones, more than 75% occurring once. Sequenced material: peripheral blood. Every receptor here comes from a woman aged 60 to 75 with COVID-19, enrolled during active disease.

The sample holds one count of this clone. The rearrangement uses TRBV18 and TRBJ2-3, with 7 bases lining up with TRBD2. With 6 bases clipped from V and 2 bases from J, the junction kept 8 bases outside the gene matches. Germline CDR1 and CDR2: KGHSH and LQKENI. This CDR3 is built from 15 residues. The CDR3, as DNA: TGTGCCAGCTCTCTACGGGGGGAAAACACAGATACGCAGTATTTT. This codes for CASSLRGENTDTQYF.

The chain joins TRBV10-1 to TRBJ2-3, with 11 bases aligning to TRBD2. The CDR3 loop spans 13 amino acids. Germline CDR1 WNHNN, CDR2 SYGVQD (reference sequence). V shed 9 bases and J 4 bases; nucleotides not matched to a gene: 3. This chain's CDR3 is CARLSGRADTQYF. DNA of the CDR3: TGCGCCAGACTTAGCGGGAGGGCAGATACGCAGTATTTT.

The chain couples TRBV5-1 to TRBJ2-5; 9 bases line up with TRBD1. Per germline, CDR1 SGHRS and CDR2 YFSETQ. Unmatched junction bases numbered 6, after V lost 0 bases and J lost 3 bases. The length of the CDR3 is 16 residues. The CDR3 region is CASSLAVGQGKETQYF. Here the CDR3 DNA reads TGCGCCAGCAGCTTGGCCGTTGGACAGGGGAAAGAGACCCAGTACTTC.

The chain joins TRBV28 to TRBJ1-2, with D hard to call. This CDR3 has 15 residues. Germline V gene lookup returns CDR1 MDHEN and CDR2 SYDVKM. The V gene lost 5 bases and the J gene lost 0 bases, with 13 bases spanning the gap. The CDR3: CASSPRGRANYGYTF. In DNA form, the CDR3 reads TGTGCCAGCAGTCCCCGGGGAAGGGCTAACTATGGCTACACCTTC.

This clone came up a few times. The V gene is TRBV29-1, the J gene TRBJ2-1, with a weak D call TRBD1 (5 bases). CDR1 and CDR2 (germline): SQVTM, ANQGSEA. V lost 5 bases to trimming and J lost 0 bases, with 8 bases between them. The CDR3 is 13 residues long. This CDR3 is CSVNRHSYNEQFF. Here the CDR3 DNA reads TGCAGCGTTAACAGGCACTCCTACAATGAGCAGTTCTTC.

This chain's CDR3 is CASSLYREGSPLHF. The CDR3 coding sequence is TGTGCCAGCAGTTTATACAGGGAGGGTTCACCCCTCCACTTT. The gene calls are TRBV28 and TRBJ1-6, with a possible D match to TRBD1 (6 bases). CDR3 length equals 14 residues. Per germline, CDR1 MDHEN and CDR2 SYDVKM. Trimming cost V 1 base and J 9 bases, with 10 bases left between them.

The chain joins TRBV6-6 to TRBJ2-5; 7 bases align to TRBD1. After removal of 1 base from V and 2 bases from J, the junction contained 1 base not matched to a gene. The CDR3 sequence is 14 residues long. Germline CDR1 is MNHNY and CDR2 is SVGAGI (reference sequence). CDR3 amino acids: CASSYWDRQETQYF. CDR3 sequence (DNA): TGTGCCAGCAGTTACTGGGACAGACAAGAGACCCAGTACTTC.

The J gene is TRBJ1-2, the V gene TRBV28; TRBD1 aligns across 9 bases. The CDR3 contains 14 residues. V was clipped by 8 bases and J by 2 bases; unmatched bases: 6. In germline, CDR1 is MDHEN, CDR2 SYDVKM. The CDR3 bases are TGTGCCAGCGGTAGACAGGGGGTAAACTATGGCTACACCTTC. Translating gives CASGRQGVNYGYTF.

This chain links TRBV9 with TRBJ2-5; maybe TRBD2 (6 bases). This CDR3 spans 13 amino acids. V was trimmed by 4 bases and J by 5 bases, leaving 12 bases between them. Germline lookup yields CDR1 SGDLS and CDR2 YYNGEE. DNA of the CDR3: TGTGCCAGCAGCCCTCGGAGGGGTGAGACCCAGTACTTC. It yields the protein CASSPRRGETQYF.

This chain uses TRBV7-9 with TRBJ1-3; D call uncertain. The germline CDR1 and CDR2 sequences are SEHNR and FQNEAQ (reference sequence). The CDR3 sequence is 15 residues long. Trimming cost V 6 bases and J 3 bases, with 15 bases left between them. In DNA, the CDR3 is TGTGCCAGCAGTACGCCGGGAGTGCTTGGAAACACCATATATTTT. Translated, it gives CASSTPGVLGNTIYF.

The V gene is TRBV28, the J gene TRBJ1-2, with D possibly being TRBD1 (6 bases). Germline V gives CDR1 MDHEN, CDR2 SYDVKM. V lost 6 bases and J lost 8, with 16 bases in between. The CDR3 runs 13 residues. Here the CDR3 DNA reads TGTGCCAGCAGCCGTCAGGGGACGACCGGCTACACCTTC. This translates into CASSRQGTTGYTF.

The V and J genes are TRBV10-1 and TRBJ2-1; 14 nucleotides align to TRBD2. Looked up from germline, CDR1 is WNHNN and CDR2 is SYGVQD (reference sequence). V trimming: 4 bases; J trimming: 9 bases; junction bases outside the gene matches: 8. There are 16 residues in the CDR3. CDR3 protein: CASSGMGLAGVGEQFF. CDR3 sequence (DNA): TGCGCCAGCAGTGGAATGGGACTAGCGGGAGTCGGTGAGCAGTTCTTC.

This sequence joins TRBV5-5 and TRBJ2-7, with a weak D call TRBD2 (6 bases). The CDR3 consists of 14 residues. The V gene's germline CDR1 is SGHKS and CDR2 YYEKEE (reference sequence). V shed 0 bases and J shed 7 bases, with 14 bases lying between them. CDR3 region: CASSLVEGSGEQYF. Here the CDR3 DNA reads TGTGCCAGCAGCTTGGTGGAGGGAAGCGGGGAGCAGTACTTC.

The V and J genes are TRBV27 and TRBJ2-7; 10 bases agree with TRBD2. Per germline, CDR1 MNHEY and CDR2 SMNVEV (reference sequence). This CDR3 has 14 residues. Unmatched junction bases numbered 6, after V lost 2 bases and J lost 8 bases. CDR3 coding DNA: TGTGCCAGCAGTTTACTTGGACTAGCGGCGAAGCAGTACTTC. Protein product: CASSLLGLAAKQYF.

The chain is built from TRBV6-6 and TRBJ1-1; unclear D gene. The germline V gene encodes CDR1 MNHNY and CDR2 SVGAGI (reference sequence). There are 13 residues in the CDR3. V was shortened by 8 bases and J by 1 base, with 11 bases between the two germline ends. The CDR3 here is CASPSGENTEAFF. CDR3 bases: TGTGCCAGCCCTTCCGGGGAGAACACTGAAGCTTTCTTT.

This clone appeared a few times. The chain combines TRBV6-1 with TRBJ1-1; D is unresolved. Germline V CDR1 and CDR2: MNHNS, SASEGT. This CDR3 contains 13 residues. V was pared by 2 bases and J by 4 bases, with 8 bases between. The CDR3: CASSERRITEAFF. The CDR3 DNA reads as TGTGCCAGCAGTGAACGGCGGATCACTGAAGCTTTCTTT.

Here the CDR3 DNA reads TGTGCCAGCAGTATAACCTACTCCGCAAATCAGCCCCAGCATTTT. This sequence encodes CASSITYSANQPQHF. The J gene is TRBJ1-5, the V gene TRBV6-2 or TRBV6-3; no clear D gene. CDR1 and CDR2 (germline): MNHEY, SVGEGT. V lost 5 bases and J lost 4, with 15 bases in between. The CDR3 spans 15 residues.

The V and J genes are TRBV2 and TRBJ1-6; D is undetermined. Germline CDR1 and CDR2: SNHLY and FYNNEI. Trimming removed 7 bases from V and 0 bases from J, with 19 bases in between. The CDR3 is 18 amino acids. The CDR3 coding sequence is TGTGCCAGCACCCCCAATAAGAAAAGCACCTCCTATAATTCACCCCTCCACTTT. Its protein product is CASTPNKKSTSYNSPLHF.

This clone was recorded once. The rearrangement joins TRBV3-1 (or the pseudogene TRBV3-2) to TRBJ2-3; 9 bases agree with TRBD2. The CDR3 has 17 residues. CDR1 is LGHDT, CDR2 YNNKEL, per germline (reference sequence). V shed 4 bases and J 1 base; nucleotides not matched to a gene: 9. DNA for the CDR3: TGTGCCAGCAGCCGGTCAAGCCGGACTAGCGGCACAGATACGCAGTATTTT. It specifies CASSRSSRTSGTDTQYF.

V and J are TRBV24-1 and TRBJ1-1; the D gene is possibly TRBD1 (6 bases). V shed 4 bases and J shed 4 bases, with 9 bases lying between them. The germline CDR1 and CDR2 sequences are KGHDR and SFDVKD. There are 13 residues in the CDR3. The CDR3 region has the DNA TGTGCCACCAGTGACCCACAGGGCACTGAAGCTTTCTTT. Its translation: CATSDPQGTEAFF.

V usage is TRBV6-2 or TRBV6-3 and J usage is TRBJ2-3, with D perhaps TRBD1 (6 bases). V dropped 0 bases and J dropped 3 bases, with 16 bases sitting between them. The CDR3 totals 17 residues. The V gene's germline CDR1 is MNHEY and CDR2 SVGEGT. The CDR3: CASSYSKGYRGTDTQYF. The CDR3 DNA follows: TGTGCCAGCAGTTACTCGAAAGGGTATAGGGGGACAGATACGCAGTATTTT.

This clone showed up just once. This sequence joins TRBV4-2 and TRBJ2-3; 9 nucleotides line up with TRBD1. This CDR3 spans 17 amino acids. Germline V lookup: CDR1 LGHNA, CDR2 YNFKEQ. The V and J ends lost 1 base and 1 base, in that order; junction bases with no gene match: 6. CDR3: CASSQGNNRGRTDTQYF. The CDR3 nucleotides read TGTGCCAGCAGCCAAGGGAACAACAGGGGGCGCACAGATACGCAGTATTTT.

This sequence joins TRBV7-7 and TRBJ2-1; TRBD2 agrees at 9 bases. Germline CDR1 SSHAT, CDR2 FNYEAQ (reference sequence). V was pared by 1 base and J by 9 bases, with 4 bases of the junction left unmatched. The CDR3 consists of 14 residues. The CDR3 region has the DNA TGTGCCAGCAGCTTAGTAGCGGGAGTTGGTGAGCAGTTCTTC. As protein: CASSLVAGVGEQFF.

The chain recombines TRBV5-4 with TRBJ2-2; 7 bases map to TRBD2. The CDR3 totals 12 residues. The J segment lost 4 bases and the V segment lost 10 bases, leaving 4 bases of the junction unmatched. Per the germline V gene, CDR1 is SGHNT and CDR2 is YYREEE (reference sequence). CDR3 sequence: CAGGGRTGELFF. The CDR3 DNA sequence: TGTGCCGGGGGAGGGCGCACCGGGGAGCTGTTTTTT.

The chain uses TRBV5-1 and TRBJ2-3, with TRBD2 identical over 9 bases. This CDR3 spans 19 amino acids. From germline, CDR1 is SGHRS and CDR2 YFSETQ. Losses at the gene ends were 5 bases for V and 1 base for J; bases not matched to a gene: 17. CDR3 sequence: CASSSAQSGRLYGTDTQYF. In DNA, the CDR3 is TGCGCCAGCAGTTCCGCGCAGAGCGGGAGGCTATATGGCACAGATACGCAGTATTTT.